Following are 21 T cell receptor beta chains from one sample sequenced in a study of shared clonotypes between healthy human individuals. The assay was immunoSEQ multiplex PCR, and TCRdb's table has in-frame clones only and misses some. Of over a million clones in the sample, around 78% were seen once. The sample taken for sequencing was memory CD4+ T cells from PBMCs. Documented subset: CD45RA-negative fraction. These receptors all come from a man younger than 30 in good health. Some clones in this sample may be carry-over from other donors' samples.

The V call is TRBV18, the J call TRBJ1-3, with 9 positions matching TRBD1. V was pared by 1 base and J by 3 bases, with 4 bases of the junction left unmatched. The CDR3 runs to 16 residues. Germline V gene data show CDR1 as KGHSH and CDR2 as LQKENI. CDR3 bases: TGTGCCAGCTCACCACAGGGACAGGGTGTTGGAAACACCATATATTTT. It translates to CASSPQGQGVGNTIYF.

This clone has more than one count but fewer than ten. This chain connects TRBV10-2 to TRBJ1-1; D gene uncertain. Germline CDR1 and CDR2: WSHSY and SAAADI. Between the trimmed V and J ends, which lost 3 bases and 6 bases, there was a span of 11 bases. The CDR3 runs to 13 residues. CDR3 nucleotides: TGCGCCAGCAGTGACCCTAGTAAGTCTGAAGCTTTCTTT. Translated: CASSDPSKSEAFF.

The V call is TRBV5-4, the J call TRBJ2-1; TRBD2 matches 8 bases. Germline V gene sequence: CDR1 SGHNT, CDR2 YYREEE (reference sequence). CDR3 length equals 15 residues. The V segment lost 2 bases and the J segment 4 bases; nucleotides outside the gene matches: 5. The CDR3 coding sequence is TGTGCCAGCAGCTTAGGTCCTAGCGGGTACAATGAGCAGTTCTTC. Amino acids: CASSLGPSGYNEQFF.

CDR3 loop: CASSPLGGSEETQYF. The CDR3 DNA follows: TGTGCCAGCAGTCCTTTAGGTGGGAGTGAAGAGACCCAGTACTTC. The genes are TRBV5-8 and TRBJ2-5, with D maybe TRBD2 (5 bases). V was clipped by 5 bases and J by 3 bases, with 17 bases between them. CDR1 and CDR2 (germline): SGHTS, YDEGEE. This CDR3 contains 15 residues. Together with reference TRBV5-8 and TRBJ2-5, the CDR3 gives the full variable domain: EAGVTQSPTHLIKTRGQQATLRCSPISGHTSVYWYQQALGLGLQFLLWYDEGEERNRGNFPPRFSGRQFPNYSSELNVNALELEDSALYLCASSPLGGSEETQYFGPGTRLLVL.

The chain combines TRBV15 with TRBJ1-1, with D unclear. V gave up 0 bases and J gave up 6 bases, with 8 bases separating them. CDR1 and CDR2 from the germline V gene are LNHNV and YYDKDF (reference sequence). This CDR3 is built from 13 residues. CDR3 protein: CATSRDRVSEAFF. The CDR3 DNA follows: TGTGCCACCAGCAGAGATAGGGTCTCTGAAGCTTTCTTT.

This chain uses TRBV7-9 with TRBJ2-1, with 7 bases lining up with TRBD1. The CDR3 is 16 residues long. Germline V gives CDR1 SEHNR, CDR2 FQNEAQ (reference sequence). Trimming cost V 5 bases and J 4 bases; bases outside gene matches: 11. The CDR3 DNA follows: TGTGCCAGCAGCCCTATATACAGGGGCCAATACAATGAGCAGTTCTTC. This sequence encodes CASSPIYRGQYNEQFF. The full variable domain, its missing parts supplied by reference TRBV7-9 and TRBJ2-1, is DTGVSQNPRHKITKRGQNVTFRCDPISEHNRLYWYRQTLGQGPEFLTYFQNEAQLEKSRLLSDRFSAERPKGSFSTLEIQRTEQGDSAMYLCASSPIYRGQYNEQFFGPGTRLTVL.

This clone was picked up one time. The chain combines TRBV6-5 with TRBJ1-5; 9 nucleotides agree with TRBD1. CDR1 MNHEY and CDR2 SVGAGI come from the germline V gene. The J segment lost 2 bases and the V segment lost 5 bases, leaving 4 bases of the junction unmatched. This CDR3 spans 15 amino acids. The CDR3 loop reads CASSTRTGGNQPQHF. Here the CDR3 DNA reads TGTGCCAGCAGTACTCGGACAGGGGGCAATCAGCCCCAGCATTTT.

V is TRBV7-7 and J is TRBJ2-7; tentative D call: TRBD1 (7 bases). V was clipped by 2 bases and J by 6 bases, with 20 bases between them. The CDR3 is made up of 16 amino acids. Looked up from germline, CDR1 is SSHAT and CDR2 is FNYEAQ (reference sequence). CDR3 coding DNA: TGTGCCAGCAGCTTATCTTCCTCGGCAGGGGGAGGCGAGCAGTACTTC. As protein: CASSLSSSAGGGEQYF.

The chain couples TRBV5-1 to TRBJ1-1; D possibly corresponds to TRBD1 (5 bases). The V gene lost 0 bases and the J gene lost 0 bases, with 9 bases spanning the gap. The CDR3 loop spans 15 amino acids. Germline CDR1 reads SGHRS; CDR2 reads YFSETQ. CDR3 nucleotide sequence: TGCGCCAGCAGCTTGGCGGAGGGACTGAACACTGAAGCTTTCTTT. Translation gives CASSLAEGLNTEAFF.

V gene TRBV4-1 combines with J gene TRBJ1-1; a possible D gene is TRBD1 (6 bases). Germline loops: CDR1 MGHRA, CDR2 YSYEKL. Trimming removed 0 bases at V and 10 bases at J, with 12 bases between. The CDR3 is 13 amino acids. CDR3 region: CASSQERGFGAFF. DNA of the CDR3: TGCGCCAGCAGCCAAGAAAGGGGGTTCGGAGCTTTCTTT.

The chain couples TRBV25-1 to TRBJ2-7; D might be TRBD2 (6 bases). This CDR3 region has 16 residues. Trimming shortened V by 3 bases and J by 5 bases, and 20 bases separated the two germline ends. CDR1 is MGHDK, CDR2 SYGVNS, per germline. CDR3 DNA sequence: TGTGCCAGCAGTGATAGGGTTCGGGAGAGTAGGCACGAGCAGTACTTC. This translates into CASSDRVRESRHEQYF.

V is TRBV28 and J is TRBJ2-5; TRBD1 agrees at 9 bases. V was pared by 7 bases and J by 10 bases, with 10 bases of the junction left unmatched. This CDR3 contains 13 residues. The V gene's germline CDR1 is MDHEN and CDR2 SYDVKM. CDR3 coding DNA: TGTGCCAGCACACCGGGACAGGGAGGCAGCCAGTACTTC. Translated, it gives CASTPGQGGSQYF. Filled out from reference TRBV28 and TRBJ2-5, the complete variable domain reads DVKVTQSSRYLVKRTGEKVFLECVQDMDHENMFWYRQDPGLGLRLIYFSYDVKMKEKGDIPEGYSVSREKKERFSLILESASTNQTSMYLCASTPGQGGSQYFGPGTRLLVL.

This clone appeared a few times. V and J are TRBV6-5 and TRBJ1-5; 8 nucleotides align to TRBD1. This CDR3 is built from 15 residues. V gave up 5 bases and J gave up 6 bases; unmatched junction bases: 9. The germline V gene encodes CDR1 MNHEY and CDR2 SVGAGI. The CDR3 loop reads CASSPQGGNSQPQHF. CDR3 in DNA: TGTGCCAGCAGTCCACAGGGGGGGAATTCTCAGCCCCAGCATTTT.

The chain uses TRBV28 and TRBJ1-2; possibly TRBD1 for D (6 bases). The V end was cut by 7 bases, the J end by 8 bases, with 17 bases between. The CDR3 contains 13 residues. Per germline, CDR1 MDHEN and CDR2 SYDVKM. CDR3 sequence: CASIEDSLVGYTF. In nucleotides, the CDR3 is TGTGCCAGCATCGAGGACAGTCTGGTGGGCTACACCTTC.

This clone appeared once. The rearrangement links TRBV5-1 to TRBJ1-1, with a possible D match to TRBD1 (5 bases). The CDR3 covers 15 residues. Looked up from germline, CDR1 is SGHRS and CDR2 is YFSETQ. V lost 0 bases and J lost 10, with 19 bases in between. The CDR3 protein is CASSLVLQGQRGAFF. The CDR3 coding sequence is TGCGCCAGCAGCTTGGTTCTCCAGGGTCAGAGGGGAGCTTTCTTT.

This chain connects TRBV5-4 to TRBJ2-1; D remains ambiguous. This CDR3 contains 12 residues. V gave up 4 bases and J gave up 9 bases, with 11 bases separating them. Germline loops: CDR1 SGHNT, CDR2 YYREEE (reference sequence). Written as DNA, the CDR3 is TGTGCCAGCAGCCAATATATCGGTGAGCAGTTCTTC. Protein product: CASSQYIGEQFF.

This clone has a single count. V and J are TRBV4-1 and TRBJ1-2; TRBD1 might be the D (5 bases). Germline V gives CDR1 MGHRA, CDR2 YSYEKL. The CDR3 is 14 amino acids. The V end lost 1 base, the J end lost 2 bases, and 8 bases lay between the germline ends. The chain's CDR3 is CASSQGGRNYGYTF. CDR3 coding DNA: TGCGCCAGCAGCCAAGGGGGGAGAAACTATGGCTACACCTTC.

This clone was observed at least ten times. Within the sample, other DNA sequences also encode this same CDR3. This chain links TRBV30 with TRBJ1-1, with D perhaps matching TRBD1 (5 bases). The CDR3 runs 13 residues. V was cut by 1 base and J by 1 base, with 7 bases left in between. Germline CDR1 GTSNPN, CDR2 SVGIG (reference sequence). The CDR3, as DNA: TGTGCCTGGAGTGGTCAGGGGAACACTGAAGCTTTCTTT. It yields the protein CAWSGQGNTEAFF.

This chain links TRBV5-1 with TRBJ1-2; no clear D. The V and J ends lost 4 bases and 3 bases respectively, with 22 bases between them. Germline V CDR1 and CDR2: SGHRS, YFSETQ. This CDR3 is 17 amino acids long. CDR3 region: CASSPRALEVLDYGYTF. Written as DNA, the CDR3 is TGCGCCAGCAGCCCCCGGGCACTCGAAGTTCTGGACTATGGCTACACCTTC.

The CDR3 nucleotides are TGTGCCAGCAGCCCGGGACAGGGATTCGGGTACGAGCAGTACTTC. It is translated as CASSPGQGFGYEQYF. The V and J genes are TRBV11-2 and TRBJ2-7; 9 positions agree with TRBD1. J lost 4 bases, V lost 5 bases, and 9 bases had no gene match. Per germline, CDR1 SGHAT and CDR2 FQNNGV. The CDR3 totals 15 residues.

The chain uses TRBV30 and TRBJ2-6; 8 bases line up with TRBD1. V lost 1 base and J lost 0; bases outside the gene matches: 8. Germline V CDR1 and CDR2: GTSNPN, SVGIG (reference sequence). The CDR3 length is 18 residues. The CDR3 DNA follows: TGTGCCTGGAGTGGGATAAGACAGGGGCGCTCTGGGGCCAACGTCCTGACTTTC. Its protein is CAWSGIRQGRSGANVLTF. Using reference TRBV30 and TRBJ2-6 for the parts outside the CDR3, the full variable domain is SQTIHQWPATLVQPVGSPLSLECTVEGTSNPNLYWYRQAAGRGLQLLFYSVGIGQISSEVPQNLSASRPQDRQFILSSKKLLLSDSGFYLCAWSGIRQGRSGANVLTFGAGSRLTVL.